This TCR beta chain was recorded in a study of blood T cell repertoires in COVID-19. Study-level background: Whether acute or convalescent, the COVID-19 samples came from the United States, Italy and Spain.

In the study's own analysis: Scientists estimated how many nucleated cells there were by amplifying reference gene primers. Sequencing was performed with immunoSEQ multiplex PCR; in TCRdb, only in-frame clones are kept and a portion is missing. The DNA was the basis for D and trimming; V, J and clone size are from that table. The sample carries about 400,000 clones, over 75% recorded once. This CDR3 spans 13 amino acids. CDR1 and CDR2 (germline): LNHNV, YYDKDF (reference sequence). The chain links TRBV15 to TRBJ1-5; possibly TRBD1 for D (5 bases). The sequenced sample was PBMCs or T cells enriched from blood (not recorded which). The receptor was isolated from a man aged 40-49 years in a cohort exposed to, infected with or recovered from COVID-19 (not recorded which). CDR3 amino acids: CATGGWGNQPQHF. The CDR3 region has the DNA TGTGCAACCGGGGGGTGGGGCAATCAGCCCCAGCATTTT.